The 4 T cell receptor beta chains below were found in one sample sequenced in a study of neurological immune-mediated disorders (dated by TCRdb to the late 2010s). Library creation used 5' RACE. Data came from an Illumina HiSeq 2500. TCRdb cleaned the public reads at Q25 with fastp, built clones with MiXCR and kept in-frame beta chains. All rows with the same CDR3 protein become a single entry with the most common DNA and genes. The sample table records tens of thousands of distinct CDR3 sequences; around 2.6% of these occur just once. The ten largest account for 0.9% to 1.4% of the sample. Sequencing was done on a sample of PBMCs. These receptors originate from a woman under 40 with multiple sclerosis.

This clonotype was found many times. This chain connects TRBV9 to TRBJ2-7; D might be TRBD2 (6 bases). Germline V gives CDR1 SGDLS, CDR2 YYNGEE. The CDR3 has 15 residues. With 0 bases removed from V and 2 bases from J, the gap between germline ends came to 12 bases. This chain's CDR3 is CASSVDSSGAYEQYF. The CDR3, as DNA: TGTGCCAGCAGCGTAGATAGTAGCGGAGCCTACGAGCAGTACTTC.

This clonotype was seen many times. V is TRBV3-1 and J is TRBJ1-5, with 7 bases lining up with TRBD1. Germline V lookup: CDR1 LGHDT, CDR2 YNNKEL (reference sequence). This CDR3 comprises 17 residues. J gave up 7 bases and V 2 bases, and 14 bases lay outside the gene matches. CDR3 amino acids: CASSQSGSTGIRQPQHF. Here the CDR3 DNA reads TGTGCCAGCAGCCAAAGTGGGTCGACAGGGATCAGACAGCCCCAGCATTTT.

This rearrangement joins TRBV2 to TRBJ2-2; D gene uncertain. The CDR3 length is 14 residues. V shed 1 base and J shed 4 bases, with 7 bases lying between them. Germline V lookup: CDR1 SNHLY, CDR2 FYNNEI. CDR3 sequence (DNA): TGTGCCAGCAGTGAAGACAAGAGCACCGGGGAGCTGTTTTTT. Amino acid sequence: CASSEDKSTGELFF.

This clonotype appeared many times. The V gene is TRBV9, the J gene TRBJ1-1, with a weak D call TRBD1 (6 bases). V was cut by 3 bases and J by 11 bases, with 14 bases left in between. Germline V CDR1 and CDR2: SGDLS, YYNGEE. This CDR3 region has 12 residues. Here the CDR3 DNA reads TGTGCCAGCAGCGGCTTAACAGGGAACGCTTTCTTT. Residues: CASSGLTGNAFF.